This T cell receptor beta chain derives from a study of blood T cell repertoires in COVID-19. The data were produced by immunoSEQ multiplex PCR, yet TCRdb's version contains in-frame clones alone and is incomplete. The data contain around 210,000 clones, approximately 91% of them singletons. The ends were cut back, 3 bases at V and 0 bases at J, with 13 bases in the middle. The germline V gene has CDR1 SGHAT and CDR2 FQNNGV. The CDR3 consists of 16 residues. The rearrangement joins TRBV11-2 to TRBJ2-3; D possibly corresponds to TRBD1 (5 bases). This clonotype was obtained from a man aged 45-60 years with COVID-19, enrolled during active disease. The sequencing sample was made of peripheral blood. The CDR3 DNA is TGTGCCAGCAGCTTTCGGCTGACAGCTAGCACAGATACGCAGTATTTT. It is translated as CASSFRLTASTDTQYF.